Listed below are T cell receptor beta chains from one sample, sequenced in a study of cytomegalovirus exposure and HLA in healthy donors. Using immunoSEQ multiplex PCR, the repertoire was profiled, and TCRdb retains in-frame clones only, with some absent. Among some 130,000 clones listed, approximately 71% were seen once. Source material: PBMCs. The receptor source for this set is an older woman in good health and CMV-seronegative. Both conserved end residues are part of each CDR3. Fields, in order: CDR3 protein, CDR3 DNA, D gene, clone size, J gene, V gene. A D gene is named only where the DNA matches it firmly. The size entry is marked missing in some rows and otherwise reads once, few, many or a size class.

CDR3aa: CASRSQGLSGNTIYF
CDR3nt: TGTGCCAGCAGATCCCAGGGCCTCTCTGGAAACACCATATATTTT
d_gene: .
abundance: .
j_gene: TRBJ1-3
v_gene: TRBV7-9

CDR3aa: CASSDRYGYTF
CDR3nt: TGTGCCAGCAGTGATCGCTATGGCTACACCTTC
d_gene: .
abundance: .
j_gene: TRBJ1-2
v_gene: TRBV6-4

CDR3aa: CASSPRGGSIPLGNSPLHF
CDR3nt: TGTGCCAGCAGTCCCCGCGGGGGATCCATCCCTTTAGGAAATTCACCCCTCCACTTT
d_gene: .
abundance: .
j_gene: TRBJ1-6
v_gene: TRBV27

CDR3aa: CASTGQGPIGTQYF
CDR3nt: TGCGCCAGCACCGGACAGGGGCCCATCGGGACCCAGTACTTC
d_gene: TRBD1
abundance: .
j_gene: TRBJ2-5
v_gene: TRBV10-2

CDR3aa: CASSLANGHPSTDTQYF
CDR3nt: TGTGCCAGCAGTTTAGCGAACGGACACCCTAGCACAGATACGCAGTATTTT
d_gene: .
abundance: .
j_gene: TRBJ2-3
v_gene: TRBV27

CDR3aa: CASSLAAGTGANVLTF
CDR3nt: TGTGCCAGCAGCTTGGCCGCAGGGACTGGGGCCAACGTCCTGACTTTC
d_gene: .
abundance: few
j_gene: TRBJ2-6
v_gene: TRBV5-4

CDR3aa: CASSDSPNEKLFF
CDR3nt: TGTGCCAGCAGTGACAGTCCAAATGAAAAACTGTTTTTT
d_gene: .
abundance: .
j_gene: TRBJ1-4
v_gene: TRBV6-1

CDR3aa: CDSRRQAGANVLTF
CDR3nt: TGTGACAGCAGGCGACAGGCTGGGGCCAACGTCCTGACTTTC
d_gene: .
abundance: .
j_gene: TRBJ2-6
v_gene: TRBV7-3

CDR3aa: CASSLLGRWGEQYF
CDR3nt: TGCGCCAGCAGCTTGTTGGGGCGCTGGGGCGAGCAGTACTTC
d_gene: .
abundance: few
j_gene: TRBJ2-7
v_gene: TRBV5-1

CDR3aa: CASSLANNYEQYF
CDR3nt: TGTGCCAGTTCACTAGCTAATAACTACGAGCAGTACTTC
d_gene: .
abundance: .
j_gene: TRBJ2-7
v_gene: TRBV28

CDR3aa: CASNQVAGGDQETQYF
CDR3nt: TGTGCCAGCAACCAAGTGGCAGGGGGCGACCAAGAGACCCAGTACTTC
d_gene: TRBD1
abundance: .
j_gene: TRBJ2-5
v_gene: TRBV4-2

CDR3aa: CASSLVLRTGGWYNEQFF
CDR3nt: TGTGCCAGCAGCTTAGTTCTCCGTACGGGGGGATGGTACAATGAGCAGTTCTTC
d_gene: TRBD2
abundance: once
j_gene: TRBJ2-1
v_gene: TRBV7-9

CDR3aa: CASSLRQGEAFNSPLHF
CDR3nt: TGTGCCAGCAGTCTCCGACAGGGAGAAGCCTTTAATTCACCCCTCCACTTT
d_gene: TRBD1
abundance: .
j_gene: TRBJ1-6
v_gene: TRBV28

CDR3aa: CASSSRVVIGSSNEQFF
CDR3nt: TGTGCCAGCAGCAGCAGGGTGGTGATTGGTAGCAGTAATGAGCAGTTCTTC
d_gene: .
abundance: .
j_gene: TRBJ2-1
v_gene: TRBV7-2

CDR3aa: CASSLAGVSGETQYF
CDR3nt: TGTGCCAGCAGCTTAGCGGGGGTGTCGGGGGAGACCCAGTACTTC
d_gene: TRBD2
abundance: .
j_gene: TRBJ2-5
v_gene: TRBV7-3

CDR3aa: CASRNGNEAGELFF
CDR3nt: TGTGCCAGCAGGAATGGTAATGAGGCCGGGGAGCTGTTTTTT
d_gene: .
abundance: once
j_gene: TRBJ2-2
v_gene: TRBV11-3

CDR3aa: CASSLGQSGTEAFF
CDR3nt: TGCGCCAGCAGCTTGGGGCAGAGCGGCACTGAAGCTTTCTTT
d_gene: .
abundance: .
j_gene: TRBJ1-1
v_gene: TRBV5-1

CDR3aa: CASSVDPSGAPYNEQFF
CDR3nt: TGTGCCAGCAGCGTAGATCCTAGCGGGGCCCCCTACAATGAGCAGTTCTTC
d_gene: TRBD2
abundance: .
j_gene: TRBJ2-1
v_gene: TRBV9

CDR3aa: CASSNNRVGYDTEAFF
CDR3nt: TGCGCCAGCAGCAATAACAGGGTGGGGTACGATACTGAAGCTTTCTTT
d_gene: .
abundance: .
j_gene: TRBJ1-1
v_gene: TRBV5-1

CDR3aa: CASSWTGGWDYGYTF
CDR3nt: TGTGCCAGCAGTTGGACAGGGGGCTGGGACTATGGCTACACCTTC
d_gene: TRBD1
abundance: .
j_gene: TRBJ1-2
v_gene: TRBV6-1

CDR3aa: CASSLLELYEQYF
CDR3nt: TGCGCCAGCAGCTTGTTGGAGCTCTACGAGCAGTACTTC
d_gene: .
abundance: .
j_gene: TRBJ2-7
v_gene: TRBV5-1

CDR3aa: CASSFPTGGFPSNYGYTF
CDR3nt: TGTGCCAGCAGTTTCCCGACAGGGGGCTTTCCCTCGAACTATGGCTACACCTTC
d_gene: TRBD1
abundance: .
j_gene: TRBJ1-2
v_gene: TRBV28

CDR3aa: CASSLEVPSGPLGTGELFF
CDR3nt: TGCGCCAGCAGCCTTGAAGTTCCCAGCGGGCCTCTAGGCACCGGGGAGCTGTTTTTT
d_gene: .
abundance: once
j_gene: TRBJ2-2
v_gene: TRBV5-1

CDR3aa: CASSLGGAYNEQFF
CDR3nt: TGTGCCAGCAGTTTAGGGGGGGCGTACAATGAGCAGTTCTTC
d_gene: .
abundance: once
j_gene: TRBJ2-1
v_gene: TRBV27

CDR3aa: CASSIAGGGGYGYTF
CDR3nt: TGTGCCAGTAGTATAGCCGGGGGTGGAGGCTATGGCTACACCTTC
d_gene: .
abundance: .
j_gene: TRBJ1-2
v_gene: TRBV19

CDR3aa: CASSLGPGDLTYEQCF
CDR3nt: TGTGCCAGCAGCTTAGGTCCGGGTGACCTTACCTACGAGCAGTGCTTC
d_gene: .
abundance: .
j_gene: TRBJ2-7
v_gene: TRBV11-2

CDR3aa: CASSYRGLVQPQHF
CDR3nt: TGTGCCAGCAGTTACCGGGGTCTGGTTCAGCCCCAGCATTTT
d_gene: .
abundance: .
j_gene: TRBJ1-5
v_gene: TRBV28

CDR3aa: CAWSVGLRPNYGYTF
CDR3nt: TGTGCCTGGAGTGTCGGGTTGCGGCCGAACTATGGCTACACCTTC
d_gene: .
abundance: .
j_gene: TRBJ1-2
v_gene: TRBV30

CDR3aa: CASSDPRGANGYTF
CDR3nt: TGTGCCAGCAGTGACCCCAGGGGGGCAAATGGCTACACCTTC
d_gene: TRBD1
abundance: once
j_gene: TRBJ1-2
v_gene: TRBV6-4

CDR3aa: CASSLSGQGRYNEQFF
CDR3nt: TGTGCCAGCAGTTTATCAGGACAGGGGAGATACAATGAGCAGTTCTTC
d_gene: TRBD1
abundance: few
j_gene: TRBJ2-1
v_gene: TRBV28

CDR3aa: CASSHRGRNTEAFF
CDR3nt: TGTGCCAGTAGTCACAGGGGAAGGAACACTGAAGCTTTCTTT
d_gene: TRBD1
abundance: few
j_gene: TRBJ1-1
v_gene: TRBV19

CDR3aa: CASSKDRGGTEAFF
CDR3nt: TGTGCCAGCAGTAAGGACAGGGGGGGCACTGAAGCTTTCTTT
d_gene: TRBD1
abundance: .
j_gene: TRBJ1-1
v_gene: TRBV2

CDR3aa: CASSPQSDEEQYF
CDR3nt: TGTGCCAGCTCGCCGCAGAGCGACGAGGAGCAGTACTTC
d_gene: .
abundance: .
j_gene: TRBJ2-7
v_gene: TRBV18

CDR3aa: CASSHHGQGGRQETQYF
CDR3nt: TGCGCCAGCAGCCACCACGGACAGGGAGGTCGGCAAGAGACCCAGTACTTC
d_gene: TRBD1
abundance: once
j_gene: TRBJ2-5
v_gene: TRBV4-1

CDR3aa: CASSPYGGMNTEAFF
CDR3nt: TGCGCCAGCAGCCCTTACGGGGGGATGAACACTGAAGCTTTCTTT
d_gene: .
abundance: .
j_gene: TRBJ1-1
v_gene: TRBV5-1

CDR3aa: CASKAGGAGETQYF
CDR3nt: TGCGCCAGCAAAGCGGGGGGGGCCGGGGAGACCCAGTACTTC
d_gene: TRBD2
abundance: once
j_gene: TRBJ2-5
v_gene: TRBV4-1

CDR3aa: CASSQSRTDSYNEQFF
CDR3nt: TGTGCCAGCAGCCAGTCGCGGACAGACTCCTACAATGAGCAGTTCTTC
d_gene: .
abundance: .
j_gene: TRBJ2-1
v_gene: TRBV4-2

CDR3aa: CASTSPPTGTFYEQYF
CDR3nt: TGTGCCAGCACCTCTCCCCCTACAGGAACGTTCTACGAGCAGTACTTC
d_gene: .
abundance: .
j_gene: TRBJ2-7
v_gene: TRBV7-2

CDR3aa: CASSKVTSGELFF
CDR3nt: TGTGCCAGCAGCAAAGTAACGAGCGGGGAGCTGTTTTTT
d_gene: .
abundance: .
j_gene: TRBJ2-2
v_gene: TRBV27

CDR3aa: CASSLRGLGNYGYTF
CDR3nt: TGTGCCAGCAGTTTAAGGGGGCTTGGGAACTATGGCTACACCTTC
d_gene: TRBD1
abundance: .
j_gene: TRBJ1-2
v_gene: TRBV27

CDR3aa: CASSRQDIADEKLFF
CDR3nt: TGTGCCAGCAGCCGCCAGGACATTGCGGATGAAAAACTGTTTTTT
d_gene: .
abundance: .
j_gene: TRBJ1-4
v_gene: TRBV6-6

CDR3aa: CASSLRPLAGANTGELFF
CDR3nt: TGTGCCAGCAGCCTTCGACCCCTAGCGGGGGCTAACACCGGGGAGCTGTTTTTT
d_gene: TRBD2
abundance: .
j_gene: TRBJ2-2
v_gene: TRBV7-3

CDR3aa: CSVEDPVGGGYEQFF
CDR3nt: TGCAGCGTTGAAGATCCGGTAGGGGGGGGGTATGAGCAGTTCTTC
d_gene: .
abundance: .
j_gene: TRBJ2-1
v_gene: TRBV29-1

CDR3aa: CASSSTGANTEAFF
CDR3nt: TGCGCCAGCAGCTCCACCGGAGCGAACACTGAAGCTTTCTTT
d_gene: .
abundance: once
j_gene: TRBJ1-1
v_gene: TRBV5-1

CDR3aa: CASSLGGLNTEAFF
CDR3nt: TGTGCCAGCAGTTTGGGGGGACTGAACACTGAAGCTTTCTTT
d_gene: .
abundance: .
j_gene: TRBJ1-1
v_gene: TRBV27

CDR3aa: CASSLTVNTEAFF
CDR3nt: TGTGCCAGCAGCCTCACAGTGAACACTGAAGCTTTCTTT
d_gene: .
abundance: .
j_gene: TRBJ1-1
v_gene: TRBV11-2

CDR3aa: CASSLTGGPRYF
CDR3nt: TGTGCCAGCAGCCTGACGGGAGGTCCAAGGTACTTC
d_gene: TRBD2
abundance: .
j_gene: TRBJ2-7
v_gene: TRBV7-2

CDR3aa: CASSPRGQGSYGYTF
CDR3nt: TGTGCCAGCAGCCCCCGGGGACAGGGGAGCTATGGCTACACCTTC
d_gene: TRBD1
abundance: once
j_gene: TRBJ1-2
v_gene: TRBV5-4

CDR3aa: CASRPGGLDEQYF
CDR3nt: TGTGCCAGCAGGCCCGGGGGATTGGACGAGCAGTACTTC
d_gene: .
abundance: .
j_gene: TRBJ2-7
v_gene: TRBV28

CDR3aa: CASTTRRRYEQYF
CDR3nt: TGTGCCAGCACCACCCGACGGAGGTACGAGCAGTACTTC
d_gene: .
abundance: .
j_gene: TRBJ2-7
v_gene: TRBV7-2

CDR3aa: CASSDRDRGQETQYF
CDR3nt: TGTGCCAGCAGCGACCGGGACAGGGGGCAAGAGACCCAGTACTTC
d_gene: TRBD1
abundance: .
j_gene: TRBJ2-5
v_gene: TRBV6-1

CDR3aa: CASSDGGQGGDTQYF
CDR3nt: TGTGCCAGCAGTGACGGGGGACAGGGGGGAGATACGCAGTATTTT
d_gene: TRBD1
abundance: .
j_gene: TRBJ2-3
v_gene: TRBV6-4

CDR3aa: CASRGLLSYEQYF
CDR3nt: TGTGCCAGCAGGGGACTTTTATCCTACGAGCAGTACTTC
d_gene: .
abundance: few
j_gene: TRBJ2-7
v_gene: TRBV27

CDR3aa: CASSQDWASRYF
CDR3nt: TGTGCCAGCAGCCAAGACTGGGCGTCTCGGTATTTT
d_gene: .
abundance: .
j_gene: TRBJ2-3
v_gene: TRBV4-2

CDR3aa: CASRTDRVMTGELFF
CDR3nt: TGCGCCAGCAGGACGGACAGGGTCATGACCGGGGAGCTGTTTTTT
d_gene: TRBD1
abundance: .
j_gene: TRBJ2-2
v_gene: TRBV10-2

CDR3aa: CATSRDTGLDTQYF
CDR3nt: TGTGCCACCAGCAGAGATACAGGGCTGGATACGCAGTATTTT
d_gene: .
abundance: .
j_gene: TRBJ2-3
v_gene: TRBV15

CDR3aa: CASSPDRDRGIRYGYTF
CDR3nt: TGTGCCAGCAGTCCAGACCGGGACAGGGGTATTCGCTATGGCTACACCTTC
d_gene: TRBD1
abundance: few
j_gene: TRBJ1-2
v_gene: TRBV27